Each of the 20 T cell receptor beta chains below was sequenced from the same sample in a study of shared clonotypes between healthy human individuals. TCRdb's table, derived via immunoSEQ multiplex PCR, lists solely in-frame clones and lacks some. Here the sample spans approximately 2.3 million clones, roughly 93% being singletons. What was sequenced was naive CD4+ T cells from PBMCs. The subset is: CD45RA+ positively selected. The receptors shown here come from a man aged 18 to 29 in good health. Some clones in this sample may be carry-over from other donors' samples.

Comments on this clone: Other DNA sequences in the sample encode the same CDR3. The chain employs TRBV9 and TRBJ1-5; D possibly corresponds to TRBD1 (5 bases). Germline V gives CDR1 SGDLS, CDR2 YYNGEE. V lost 0 bases and J 5 bases, leaving 9 bases between the germline ends. This CDR3 comprises 14 residues. The CDR3 sequence is CASSVGQGDQPQHF. In nucleotides, the CDR3 is TGTGCCAGCAGCGTAGGCCAGGGTGATCAGCCCCAGCATTTT.

In this sample, this clone turned up once. The chain joins TRBV7-3 to TRBJ2-1, with 9 bases lining up with TRBD2. The V gene end was trimmed by 3 bases and the J gene end by 4 bases; junction bases not matched to a gene: 7. The CDR3 consists of 16 residues. Germline loops: CDR1 SGHTA, CDR2 FQGTGA. The CDR3 spells CASSFIAGGPYNEQFF. The CDR3 nucleotides are TGTGCCAGCAGCTTTATTGCGGGAGGGCCGTACAATGAGCAGTTCTTC.

The chain employs TRBV6-1 and TRBJ2-7; 10 bases map to TRBD2. Germline trimming cut 6 bases from V and 1 base from J; bases unmatched to any gene: 6. The CDR3 runs 15 residues. Germline V gives CDR1 MNHNS, CDR2 SASEGT. The CDR3 here is CASSASGSPSYEQYF. In DNA, the CDR3 is TGTGCCAGCAGCGCTAGCGGGAGTCCGTCCTACGAGCAGTACTTC.

The CDR3 coding sequence is TGTGCCAGCAGCCGACAGGGCGGGGGGGAGACCCAGTACTTC. It is translated as CASSRQGGGETQYF. V gene TRBV7-2 combines with J gene TRBJ2-5, with D possibly being TRBD2 (8 bases). Germline V gene sequence: CDR1 SGHTA, CDR2 FQGNSA. V was shortened by 5 bases and J by 5 bases, with 15 bases between the two germline ends. CDR3 length: 14 amino acids.

This sequence joins TRBV7-8 and TRBJ2-4; D is unresolved. Trimming removed 1 base at V and 0 bases at J, with 7 bases between. The CDR3 spans 15 residues. Germline CDR1 and CDR2: SGHVS and FQNEAQ. This chain's CDR3 is CASSLDPGAKNIQYF. The CDR3 nucleotides are TGTGCCAGCAGCTTAGATCCAGGAGCCAAAAACATTCAGTACTTC. The variable domain in full, completed from reference TRBV7-8 and TRBJ2-4, reads GAGVSQSPRYKVAKRGQDVALRCDPISGHVSLFWYQQALGQGPEFLTYFQNEAQLDKSGLPSDRFFAERPEGSVSTLKIQRTQQEDSAVYLCASSLDPGAKNIQYFGAGTRLSVL.

V gene TRBV5-1 combines with J gene TRBJ2-7, with D perhaps assigned TRBD1 or TRBD2 (5 bases each). V dropped 4 bases and J dropped 3 bases, with 17 bases sitting between them. The CDR3 has 15 residues. Germline CDR1 reads SGHRS; CDR2 reads YFSETQ. CDR3 sequence (DNA): TGCGCCAGCAGCACCAGTCAGGGCGGGTTCTACGAGCAGTACTTC. This gives the protein CASSTSQGGFYEQYF.

The V gene is TRBV28, the J gene TRBJ1-1; the match to TRBD1 covers 7 bases. From germline, CDR1 is MDHEN and CDR2 SYDVKM. There are 15 residues in the CDR3. Trimming at V came to 11 bases and at J to 1 base, leaving 13 bases not matched to a gene. CDR3 loop: CAAGGRALENTEAFF. CDR3 DNA sequence: TGTGCCGCAGGGGGGAGGGCGCTTGAGAACACTGAAGCTTTCTTT.

This clone has only one observation. The chain links TRBV5-8 to TRBJ2-2, with D perhaps TRBD1 (5 bases). The length of the CDR3 is 18 residues. Trimming took off 0 bases at V and 0 bases at J, with 15 bases between the two ends. Germline assignment: CDR1 SGHTS and CDR2 YDEGEE. CDR3 nucleotide sequence: TGTGCCAGCAGCTTGGGGGGCGACAGCTACGCGAACACCGGGGAGCTGTTTTTT. This gives the protein CASSLGGDSYANTGELFF. The whole variable domain, remainder taken from reference TRBV5-8 and TRBJ2-2, is EAGVTQSPTHLIKTRGQQATLRCSPISGHTSVYWYQQALGLGLQFLLWYDEGEERNRGNFPPRFSGRQFPNYSSELNVNALELEDSALYLCASSLGGDSYANTGELFFGEGSRLTVL.

With regard to this clone: The sample holds other DNA sequences that translate to the same CDR3. The chain couples TRBV7-9 to TRBJ1-3, with 7 positions matching TRBD1. The CDR3 sequence is 15 residues long. Trimming at V came to 2 bases and at J to 4 bases, leaving 5 bases not matched to a gene. Germline CDR1 is SEHNR and CDR2 is FQNEAQ (reference sequence). CDR3 bases: TGTGCCAGCAGCTTAAACAGGGGAGCAGGAAACACCATATATTTT. As protein: CASSLNRGAGNTIYF.

The chain is built from TRBV7-6 and TRBJ2-7; D is possibly TRBD1 (6 bases). This CDR3 is 14 amino acids long. Germline CDR1 is SGHVS and CDR2 is FNYEAQ. Trimming shortened V by 1 base and J by 6 bases, and 13 bases separated the two germline ends. CDR3 sequence: CASSLVQTGGEQYF. CDR3 coding DNA: TGTGCCAGCAGCTTAGTACAGACAGGTGGCGAGCAGTACTTC.

V gene TRBV7-2 combines with J gene TRBJ2-7; D uncertain. Germline V gene sequence: CDR1 SGHTA, CDR2 FQGNSA. Trimming took off 1 base at V and 2 bases at J, with 9 bases between the two ends. The CDR3 extends over 14 amino acids. CDR3 region: CASSLEIGTYEQYF. For the CDR3, the DNA is TGTGCCAGCAGCTTAGAGATTGGAACCTACGAGCAGTACTTC. Full variable domain (outside the CDR3, taken from reference TRBV7-2 and TRBJ2-7): GAGVSQSPSNKVTEKGKDVELRCDPISGHTALYWYRQSLGQGLEFLIYFQGNSAPDKSGLPSDRFSAERTGGSVSTLTIQRTQQEDSAVYLCASSLEIGTYEQYFGPGTRLTVT.

Turning to this clone: A junction boundary mismatches the germline segment, possibly from a read error. The V call is TRBV6-1, the J call TRBJ1-2; TRBD1 might be the D (5 bases). The germline gives CDR1 MNHNS, CDR2 SASEGT. This CDR3 spans 11 amino acids. As DNA, the CDR3 is TGTGCCAGCAGTGCTCCCCTGACAGTGATCTTC. It codes for CASSAPLTVIF.

This clone was detected once. The V and J genes are TRBV7-9 and TRBJ2-7; no reliable D call. The CDR3 consists of 15 residues. V was pared by 1 base and J by 2 bases, with 12 bases between. Germline CDR1 and CDR2: SEHNR and FQNEAQ (reference sequence). CDR3 DNA sequence: TGTGCCAGCAGCTTAGTCCTAATAACAACCTACGAGCAGTACTTC. Translated, it gives CASSLVLITTYEQYF.

The V and J genes are TRBV9 and TRBJ2-3; D unclear. The CDR3 sequence is 16 residues long. Trimming shortened V by 0 bases and J by 1 base, and 12 bases separated the two germline ends. Germline V CDR1 and CDR2: SGDLS, YYNGEE. CDR3 nucleotides: TGTGCCAGCAGCGTAGACTCCCCTGGGGGCACAGATACGCAGTATTTT. Protein sequence: CASSVDSPGGTDTQYF.

The rearrangement links TRBV5-8 to TRBJ2-7, with D maybe TRBD2 (5 bases). The V end was cut by 1 base, the J end by 7 bases, with 15 bases between. Germline-derived CDR1 and CDR2 are SGHTS and YDEGEE. The CDR3 totals 14 residues. The CDR3 reads CASSLFGSSGEQYF. Here the CDR3 DNA reads TGTGCCAGCAGCTTGTTCGGTTCTTCGGGAGAGCAGTACTTC.

The chain couples TRBV7-3 to TRBJ2-3; D is uncertain. Germline assignment: CDR1 SGHTA and CDR2 FQGTGA. Trimming pared 0 bases from V and 0 bases from J, leaving 7 bases between. The CDR3 consists of 15 residues. The CDR3 loop reads CASSLTSPSTDTQYF. The CDR3 DNA reads as TGTGCCAGCAGCTTAACGAGTCCCAGCACAGATACGCAGTATTTT.

V is TRBV29-1 and J is TRBJ2-6, with D possibly TRBD2 on 5 matching bases. Germline CDR1 is SQVTM and CDR2 is ANQGSEA. Trimming shortened V by 6 bases and J by 4 bases, and 13 bases separated the two germline ends. This CDR3 contains 14 residues. CDR3 DNA sequence: TGCAGCGTGACCGGGATGTTCGGGGCCAACGTCCTGACTTTC. Translating it yields CSVTGMFGANVLTF. Filled out from reference TRBV29-1 and TRBJ2-6, the complete variable domain reads SAVISQKPSRDICQRGTSLTIQCQVDSQVTMMFWYRQQPGQSLTLIATANQGSEATYESGFVIDKFPISRPNLTFSTLTVSNMSPEDSSIYLCSVTGMFGANVLTFGAGSRLTVL.

The V and J genes are TRBV28 and TRBJ2-7; TRBD1 aligns across 9 bases. The CDR3 has 15 residues. Germline CDR1 reads MDHEN; CDR2 reads SYDVKM. V lost 5 bases and J lost 6; bases outside the gene matches: 11. In DNA, the CDR3 is TGTGCCAGCAGTCCCCTGGACAGGGGTTCGAGCGAGCAGTACTTC. Translating it yields CASSPLDRGSSEQYF.

This clone was detected only once. The chain recombines TRBV6-1 with TRBJ2-3; 10 bases align to TRBD2. With 3 bases clipped from V and 10 bases from J, the junction kept 1 base outside the gene matches. The CDR3 has 12 amino acids. Germline CDR1 MNHNS, CDR2 SASEGT. CDR3 loop: CASSEGTSAQYF. The CDR3 DNA sequence: TGTGCCAGCAGTGAGGGGACTAGCGCGCAGTATTTT.

Comments on this clone: Other DNA sequences in this specimen translate into the identical CDR3. The chain uses TRBV29-1 and TRBJ2-3; the D is unclear. Germline assignment: CDR1 SQVTM and CDR2 ANQGSEA. V dropped 1 base and J dropped 2 bases, with 7 bases sitting between them. CDR3 length: 13 amino acids. The CDR3 DNA follows: TGCAGCGTTGAAGGGCGGAACACAGATACGCAGTATTTT. Amino acids: CSVEGRNTDTQYF.